This T cell receptor (beta chain) appears in the sequencing data of a study of blood T cell repertoires in COVID-19. This CDR3 is built from 16 residues. Trimming took 0 bases from V and 3 from J, leaving 13 bases between them. CDR1 is LGHDT, CDR2 YNNKEL, per germline (reference sequence). Generated by immunoSEQ multiplex PCR, the TCRdb table keeps only in-frame clones and is missing some. Among approximately 190,000 clones listed, over 80% were seen once. This clone has only one observation. This rearrangement joins TRBV3-1 (or the pseudogene TRBV3-2) to TRBJ2-3; possibly TRBD2 for D (6 bases). The origin of this receptor is a woman aged 40 to 50 with acute or convalescent COVID-19. Sequenced: peripheral blood. CDR3: CASSQDVNGRTDTQYF. The CDR3 DNA is TGTGCCAGCAGCCAAGACGTGAACGGGAGAACAGATACGCAGTATTTT.